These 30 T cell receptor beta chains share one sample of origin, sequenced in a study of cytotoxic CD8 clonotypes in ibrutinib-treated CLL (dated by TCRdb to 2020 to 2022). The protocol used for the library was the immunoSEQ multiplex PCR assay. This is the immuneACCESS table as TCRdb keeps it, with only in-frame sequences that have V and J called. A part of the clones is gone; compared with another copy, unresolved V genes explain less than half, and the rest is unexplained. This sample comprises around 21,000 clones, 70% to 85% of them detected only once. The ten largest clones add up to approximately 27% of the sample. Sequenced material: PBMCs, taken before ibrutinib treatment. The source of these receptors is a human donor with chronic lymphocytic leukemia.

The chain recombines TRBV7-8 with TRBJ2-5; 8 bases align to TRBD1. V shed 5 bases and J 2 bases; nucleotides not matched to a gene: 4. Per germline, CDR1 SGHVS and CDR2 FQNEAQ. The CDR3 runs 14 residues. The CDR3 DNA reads TGTGCCAGCAGCCCAGGACAGGGTCAAGAGACCCAGTACTTC. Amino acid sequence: CASSPGQGQETQYF.

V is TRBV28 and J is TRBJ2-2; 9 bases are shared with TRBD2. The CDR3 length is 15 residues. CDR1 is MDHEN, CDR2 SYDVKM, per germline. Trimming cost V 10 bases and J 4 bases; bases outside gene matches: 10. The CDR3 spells CATTKGLASTGELFF. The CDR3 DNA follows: TGTGCCACCACCAAAGGACTAGCGAGCACCGGGGAGCTGTTTTTT. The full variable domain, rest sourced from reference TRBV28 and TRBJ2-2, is DVKVTQSSRYLVKRTGEKVFLECVQDMDHENMFWYRQDPGLGLRLIYFSYDVKMKEKGDIPEGYSVSREKKERFSLILESASTNQTSMYLCATTKGLASTGELFFGEGSRLTVL.

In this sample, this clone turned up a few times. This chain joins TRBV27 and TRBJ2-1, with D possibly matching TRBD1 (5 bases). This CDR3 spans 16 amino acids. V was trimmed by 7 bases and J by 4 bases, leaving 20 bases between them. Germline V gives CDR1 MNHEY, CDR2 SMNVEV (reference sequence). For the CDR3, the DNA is TGTGCCAGCATCAGGGTGTGGACGGAGTTATACAATGAGCAGTTCTTC. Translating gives CASIRVWTELYNEQFF.

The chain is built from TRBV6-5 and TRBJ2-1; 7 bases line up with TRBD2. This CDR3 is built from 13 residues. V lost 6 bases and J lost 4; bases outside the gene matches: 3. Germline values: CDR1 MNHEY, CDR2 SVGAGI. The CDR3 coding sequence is TGTGCCAGCAGACCTAGCGGTTACAATGAGCAGTTCTTC. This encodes CASRPSGYNEQFF.

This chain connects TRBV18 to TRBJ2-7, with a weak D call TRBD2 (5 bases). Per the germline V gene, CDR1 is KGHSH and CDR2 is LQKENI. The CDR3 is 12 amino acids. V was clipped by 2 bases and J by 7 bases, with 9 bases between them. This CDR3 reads CASSPNWREQYF. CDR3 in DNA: TGTGCCAGCTCACCAAATTGGAGGGAGCAGTACTTC.

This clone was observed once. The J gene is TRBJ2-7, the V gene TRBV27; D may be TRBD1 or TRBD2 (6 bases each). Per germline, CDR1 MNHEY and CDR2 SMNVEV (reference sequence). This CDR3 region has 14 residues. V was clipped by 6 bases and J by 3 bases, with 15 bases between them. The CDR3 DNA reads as TGTGCCAGCAGATTGGGACACGGGAGCTACGAGCAGTACTTC. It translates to CASRLGHGSYEQYF.

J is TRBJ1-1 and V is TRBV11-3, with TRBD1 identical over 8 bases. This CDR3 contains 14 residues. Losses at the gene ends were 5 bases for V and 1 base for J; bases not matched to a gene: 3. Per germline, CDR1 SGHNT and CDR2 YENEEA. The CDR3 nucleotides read TGTGCCAGCAGCCCCGGGACAGGGAACACTGAAGCTTTCTTT. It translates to CASSPGTGNTEAFF.

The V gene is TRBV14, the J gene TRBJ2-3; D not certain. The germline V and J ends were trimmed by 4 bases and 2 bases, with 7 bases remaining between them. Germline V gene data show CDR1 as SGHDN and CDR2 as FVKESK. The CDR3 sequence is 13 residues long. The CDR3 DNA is TGTGCCAGCAGCCTCAATCCCACAGATACGCAGTATTTT. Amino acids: CASSLNPTDTQYF.

For the CDR3, the DNA is TGTGCCAGCAGAACCGGGGGCTGGTACAATGAGCAGTTCTTC. It translates to CASRTGGWYNEQFF. The chain links TRBV28 to TRBJ2-1, with D perhaps given as TRBD1 or TRBD2 (6 bases each). In germline, CDR1 is MDHEN, CDR2 SYDVKM. Trimming took 6 bases from V and 4 from J, leaving 13 bases between them. This CDR3 contains 14 residues.

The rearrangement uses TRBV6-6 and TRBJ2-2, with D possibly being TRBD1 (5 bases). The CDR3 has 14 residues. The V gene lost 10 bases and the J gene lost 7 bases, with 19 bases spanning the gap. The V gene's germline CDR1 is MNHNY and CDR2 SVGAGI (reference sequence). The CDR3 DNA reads TGTGCCACCTGGGGCAGGGTTGATAGCGGGGAGCTGTTTTTT. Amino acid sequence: CATWGRVDSGELFF.

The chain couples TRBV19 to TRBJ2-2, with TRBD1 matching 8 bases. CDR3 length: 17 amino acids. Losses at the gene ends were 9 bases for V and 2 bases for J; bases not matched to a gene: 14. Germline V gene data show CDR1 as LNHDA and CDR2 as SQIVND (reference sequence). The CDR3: CASRGSAAGGNTGELFF. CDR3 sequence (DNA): TGTGCCAGCCGAGGGAGCGCGGCAGGGGGCAACACCGGGGAGCTGTTTTTT.

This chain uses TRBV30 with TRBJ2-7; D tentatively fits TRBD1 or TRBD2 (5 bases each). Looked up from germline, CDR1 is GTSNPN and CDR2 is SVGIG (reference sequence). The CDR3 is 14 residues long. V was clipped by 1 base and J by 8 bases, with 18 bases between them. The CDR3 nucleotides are TGTGCCTGGAGTGCCCACTATGGGGGTCTCCAGCAGTACTTC. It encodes CAWSAHYGGLQQYF.

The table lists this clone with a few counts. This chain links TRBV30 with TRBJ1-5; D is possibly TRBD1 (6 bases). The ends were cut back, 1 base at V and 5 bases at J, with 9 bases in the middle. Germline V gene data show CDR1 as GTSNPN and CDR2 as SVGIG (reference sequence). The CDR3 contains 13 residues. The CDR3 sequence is CAWSGSGDQPQHF. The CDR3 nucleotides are TGTGCCTGGAGTGGATCAGGGGATCAGCCCCAGCATTTT.

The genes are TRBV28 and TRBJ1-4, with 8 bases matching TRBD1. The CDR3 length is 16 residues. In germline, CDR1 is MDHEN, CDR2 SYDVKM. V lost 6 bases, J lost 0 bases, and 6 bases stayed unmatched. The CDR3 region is CASSDRGESTNEKLFF. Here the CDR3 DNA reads TGTGCCAGCAGCGACAGGGGAGAATCAACTAATGAAAAACTGTTTTTT.

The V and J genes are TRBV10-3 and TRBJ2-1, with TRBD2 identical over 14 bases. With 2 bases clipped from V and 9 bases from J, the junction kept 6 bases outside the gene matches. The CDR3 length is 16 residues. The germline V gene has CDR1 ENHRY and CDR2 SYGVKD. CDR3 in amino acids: CAISETGLAGVSEQFF. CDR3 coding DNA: TGTGCCATCAGTGAGACGGGACTAGCGGGAGTCAGTGAGCAGTTCTTC.

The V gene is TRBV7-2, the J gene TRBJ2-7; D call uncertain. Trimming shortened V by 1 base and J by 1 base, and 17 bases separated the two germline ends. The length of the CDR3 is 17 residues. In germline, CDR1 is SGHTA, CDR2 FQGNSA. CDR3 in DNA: TGTGCCAGCAGCTTAGGTATCTTCTCGGCAAAGTCCTACGAGCAGTACTTC. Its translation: CASSLGIFSAKSYEQYF.

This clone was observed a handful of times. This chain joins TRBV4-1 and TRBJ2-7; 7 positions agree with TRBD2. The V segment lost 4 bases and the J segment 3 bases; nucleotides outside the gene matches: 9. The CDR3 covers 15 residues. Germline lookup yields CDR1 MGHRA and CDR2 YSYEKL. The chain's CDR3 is CASSPAGSLGYEQYF. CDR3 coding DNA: TGCGCCAGCAGCCCAGCGGGATCCCTCGGCTACGAGCAGTACTTC.

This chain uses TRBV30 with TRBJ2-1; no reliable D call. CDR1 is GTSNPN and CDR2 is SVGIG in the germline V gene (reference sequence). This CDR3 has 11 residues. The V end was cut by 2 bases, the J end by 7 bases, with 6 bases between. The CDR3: CAWSLRNEQFF. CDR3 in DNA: TGTGCCTGGAGTTTAAGAAATGAGCAGTTCTTC.

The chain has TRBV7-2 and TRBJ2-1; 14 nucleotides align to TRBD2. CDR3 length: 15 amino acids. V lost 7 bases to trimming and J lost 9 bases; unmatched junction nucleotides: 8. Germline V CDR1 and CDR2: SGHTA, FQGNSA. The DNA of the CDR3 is TGTGCCAGCACCTTCGGGACTAGCGGGAGCGTTGAGCAGTTCTTC. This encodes CASTFGTSGSVEQFF.

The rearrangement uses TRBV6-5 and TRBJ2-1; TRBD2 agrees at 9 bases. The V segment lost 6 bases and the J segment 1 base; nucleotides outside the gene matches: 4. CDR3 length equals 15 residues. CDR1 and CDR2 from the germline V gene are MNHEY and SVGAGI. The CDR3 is CASSLTSGSYNEQFF. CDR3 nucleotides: TGTGCCAGCAGCCTGACTAGCGGATCCTACAATGAGCAGTTCTTC.

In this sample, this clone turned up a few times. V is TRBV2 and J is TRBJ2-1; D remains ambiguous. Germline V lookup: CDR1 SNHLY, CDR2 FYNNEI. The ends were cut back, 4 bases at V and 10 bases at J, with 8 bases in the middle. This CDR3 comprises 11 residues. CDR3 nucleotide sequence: TGTGCCAGCAGTGGTAATAGGGAGCAGTTCTTC. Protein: CASSGNREQFF.

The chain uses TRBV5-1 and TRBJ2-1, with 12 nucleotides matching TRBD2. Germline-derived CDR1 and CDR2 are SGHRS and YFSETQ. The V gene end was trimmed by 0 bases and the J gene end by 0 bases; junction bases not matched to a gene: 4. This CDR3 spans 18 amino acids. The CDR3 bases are TGCGCCAGCAGCTTGGATCTAGCGGGAGGGCCCTCCTACAATGAGCAGTTCTTC. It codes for CASSLDLAGGPSYNEQFF. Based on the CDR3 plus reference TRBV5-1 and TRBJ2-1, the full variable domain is KAGVTQTPRYLIKTRGQQVTLSCSPISGHRSVSWYQQTPGQGLQFLFEYFSETQRNKGNFPGRFSGRQFSNSRSEMNVSTLELGDSALYLCASSLDLAGGPSYNEQFFGPGTRLTVL.

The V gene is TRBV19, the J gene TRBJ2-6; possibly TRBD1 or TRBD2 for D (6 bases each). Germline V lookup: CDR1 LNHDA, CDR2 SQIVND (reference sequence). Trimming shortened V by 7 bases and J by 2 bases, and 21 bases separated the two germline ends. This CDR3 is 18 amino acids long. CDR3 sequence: CASTGAEGQYPGANVLTF. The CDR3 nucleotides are TGTGCCAGTACGGGGGCGGAGGGGCAGTATCCTGGGGCCAACGTCCTGACTTTC.

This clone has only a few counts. The CDR3 DNA is TGTGCCAGCAGCCGACTCCCGGGACAGGGATCCGAGCAGTACTTC. It yields the protein CASSRLPGQGSEQYF. V usage is TRBV4-2 and J usage is TRBJ2-7; 9 positions agree with TRBD1. Per the germline V gene, CDR1 is LGHNA and CDR2 is YNFKEQ. V trimming: 4 bases; J trimming: 6 bases; junction bases outside the gene matches: 10. The CDR3 runs 15 residues.

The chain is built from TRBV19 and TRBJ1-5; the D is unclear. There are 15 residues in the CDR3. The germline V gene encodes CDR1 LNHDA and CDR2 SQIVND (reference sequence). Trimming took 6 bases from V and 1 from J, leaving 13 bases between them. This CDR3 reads CASSQNSGSNQPQHF. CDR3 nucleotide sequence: TGTGCCAGTAGCCAAAACTCGGGGAGCAATCAGCCCCAGCATTTT.

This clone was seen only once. The CDR3 spells CASGLAGNNEQFF. The CDR3 bases are TGTGCCAGCGGCCTAGCGGGAAACAATGAGCAGTTCTTC. The rearrangement joins TRBV27 to TRBJ2-1; 9 positions match TRBD2. The CDR3 covers 13 residues. V was clipped by 8 bases and J by 5 bases; unmatched bases: 4. In germline, CDR1 is MNHEY, CDR2 SMNVEV (reference sequence).

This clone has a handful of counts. The CDR3 reads CAWSSGHSVGTQYF. The CDR3 DNA reads TGTGCCTGGAGTTCGGGACACTCGGTAGGGACCCAGTACTTC. The rearrangement joins TRBV30 to TRBJ2-5; a possible D gene is TRBD1 (6 bases). Germline V gives CDR1 GTSNPN, CDR2 SVGIG (reference sequence). The CDR3 consists of 14 residues. Trimming pared 2 bases from V and 7 bases from J, leaving 17 bases between.

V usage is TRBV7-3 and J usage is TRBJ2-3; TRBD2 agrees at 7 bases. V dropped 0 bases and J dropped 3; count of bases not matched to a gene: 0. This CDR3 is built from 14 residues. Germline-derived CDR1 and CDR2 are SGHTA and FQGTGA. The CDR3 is CASSLTSGTDTQYF. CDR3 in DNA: TGTGCCAGCAGCTTAACTAGCGGGACAGATACGCAGTATTTT.

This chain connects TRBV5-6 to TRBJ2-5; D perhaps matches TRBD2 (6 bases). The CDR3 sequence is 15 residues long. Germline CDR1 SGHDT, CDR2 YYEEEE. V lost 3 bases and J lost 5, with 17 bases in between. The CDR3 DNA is TGTGCCAGCAGCTCGGGAGTCCCGGGAGAGGAGACCCAGTACTTC. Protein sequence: CASSSGVPGEETQYF.

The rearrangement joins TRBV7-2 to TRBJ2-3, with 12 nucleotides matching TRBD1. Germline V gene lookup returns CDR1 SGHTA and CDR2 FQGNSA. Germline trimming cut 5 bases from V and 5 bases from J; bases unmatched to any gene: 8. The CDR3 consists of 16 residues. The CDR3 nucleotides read TGTGCCAGCAGCCAGACTGGGACAGGGGGCATAGATACGCAGTATTTT. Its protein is CASSQTGTGGIDTQYF.